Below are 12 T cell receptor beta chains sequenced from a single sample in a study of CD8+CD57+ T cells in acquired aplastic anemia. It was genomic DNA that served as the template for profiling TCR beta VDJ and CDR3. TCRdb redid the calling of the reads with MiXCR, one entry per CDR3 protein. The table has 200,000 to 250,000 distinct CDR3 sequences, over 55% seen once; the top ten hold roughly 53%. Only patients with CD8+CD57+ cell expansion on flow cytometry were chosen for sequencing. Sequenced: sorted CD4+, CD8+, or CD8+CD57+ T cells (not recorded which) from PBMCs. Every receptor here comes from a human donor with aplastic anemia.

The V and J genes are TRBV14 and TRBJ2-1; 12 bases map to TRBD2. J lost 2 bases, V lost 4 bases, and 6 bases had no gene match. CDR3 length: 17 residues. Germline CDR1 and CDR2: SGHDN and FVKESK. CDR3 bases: TGTGCCAGCAGCCTGGATAGACTAGCGGGGGCCTACAATGAGCAGTTCTTC. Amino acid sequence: CASSLDRLAGAYNEQFF.

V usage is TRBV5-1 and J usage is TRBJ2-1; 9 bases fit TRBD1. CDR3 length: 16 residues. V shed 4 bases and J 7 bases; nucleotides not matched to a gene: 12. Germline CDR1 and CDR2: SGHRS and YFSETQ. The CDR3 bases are TGCGCCAGCAGCCCTTACCCGGGACAGGGAAAAAATGAGCAGTTCTTC. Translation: CASSPYPGQGKNEQFF. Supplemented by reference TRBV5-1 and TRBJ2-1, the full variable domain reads KAGVTQTPRYLIKTRGQQVTLSCSPISGHRSVSWYQQTPGQGLQFLFEYFSETQRNKGNFPGRFSGRQFSNSRSEMNVSTLELGDSALYLCASSPYPGQGKNEQFFGPGTRLTVL.

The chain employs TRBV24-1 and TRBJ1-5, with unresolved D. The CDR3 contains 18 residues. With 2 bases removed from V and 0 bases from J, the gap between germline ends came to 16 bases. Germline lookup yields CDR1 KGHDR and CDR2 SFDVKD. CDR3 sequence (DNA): TGTGCCACCAGTGATTCAGAAACGGGGAATCTTAGCAATCAGCCCCAGCATTTT. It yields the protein CATSDSETGNLSNQPQHF.

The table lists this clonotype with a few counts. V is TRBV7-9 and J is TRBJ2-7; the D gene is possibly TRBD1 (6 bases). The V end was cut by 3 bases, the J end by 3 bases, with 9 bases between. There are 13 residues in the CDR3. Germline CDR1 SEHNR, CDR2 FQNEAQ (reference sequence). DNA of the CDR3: TGTGCCAGCAGCTTGCGACAGGACTACGAGCAGTACTTC. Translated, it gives CASSLRQDYEQYF.

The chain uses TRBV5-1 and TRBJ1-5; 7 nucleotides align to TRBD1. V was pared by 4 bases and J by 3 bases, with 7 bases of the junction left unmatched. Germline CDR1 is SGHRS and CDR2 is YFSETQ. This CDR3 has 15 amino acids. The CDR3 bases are TGCGCCAGCAGCCCGGACGGACAGGTCAATCAGCCCCAGCATTTT. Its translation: CASSPDGQVNQPQHF.

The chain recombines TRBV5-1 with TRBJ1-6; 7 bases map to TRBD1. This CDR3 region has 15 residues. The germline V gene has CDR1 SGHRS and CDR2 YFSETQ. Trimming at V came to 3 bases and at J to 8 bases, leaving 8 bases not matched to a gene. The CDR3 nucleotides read TGCGCCAGCAGCTCACGACAGGGAGGGGATTCACCCCTCCACTTT. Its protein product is CASSSRQGGDSPLHF.

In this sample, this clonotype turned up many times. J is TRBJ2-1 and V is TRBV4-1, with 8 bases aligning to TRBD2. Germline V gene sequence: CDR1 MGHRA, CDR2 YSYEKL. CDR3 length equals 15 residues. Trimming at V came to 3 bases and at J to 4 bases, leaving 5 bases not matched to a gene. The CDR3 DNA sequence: TGCGCCAGCAGCCATTCCGGGGGGGAGTACAATGAGCAGTTCTTC. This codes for CASSHSGGEYNEQFF.

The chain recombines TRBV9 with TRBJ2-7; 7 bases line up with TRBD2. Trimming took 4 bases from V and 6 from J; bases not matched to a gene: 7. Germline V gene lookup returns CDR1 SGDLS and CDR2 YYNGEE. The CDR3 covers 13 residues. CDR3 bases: TGTGCCAGCAGCTTGGGGGGACTATCCGAGCAGTACTTC. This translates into CASSLGGLSEQYF.

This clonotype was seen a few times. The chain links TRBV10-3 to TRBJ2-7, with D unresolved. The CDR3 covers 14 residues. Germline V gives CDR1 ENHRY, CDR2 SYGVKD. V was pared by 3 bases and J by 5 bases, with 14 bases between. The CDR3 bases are TGTGCCATCAGTGAACCACCGATCCCCCACGAGCAGTACTTC. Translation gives CAISEPPIPHEQYF.

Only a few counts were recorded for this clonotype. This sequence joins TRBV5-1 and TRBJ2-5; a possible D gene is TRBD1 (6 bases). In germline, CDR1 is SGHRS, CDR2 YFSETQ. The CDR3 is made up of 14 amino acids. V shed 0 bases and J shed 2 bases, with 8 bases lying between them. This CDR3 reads CASSLERGQETQYF. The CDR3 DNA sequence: TGCGCCAGCAGCTTGGAGAGGGGGCAAGAGACCCAGTACTTC.

The CDR3 DNA sequence: TGTGCCAGCAGCGGGGAGGGGTGGGCTTCCTACGAGCAGTACTTC. It is translated as CASSGEGWASYEQYF. This chain links TRBV7-8 with TRBJ2-7; 7 bases match TRBD2. The CDR3 sequence is 15 residues long. Germline trimming cut 5 bases from V and 1 base from J; bases unmatched to any gene: 8. Germline CDR1 reads SGHVS; CDR2 reads FQNEAQ. The full variable domain, in which reference TRBV7-8 and TRBJ2-7 provide the parts outside the CDR3, is GAGVSQSPRYKVAKRGQDVALRCDPISGHVSLFWYQQALGQGPEFLTYFQNEAQLDKSGLPSDRFFAERPEGSVSTLKIQRTQQEDSAVYLCASSGEGWASYEQYFGPGTRLTVT.

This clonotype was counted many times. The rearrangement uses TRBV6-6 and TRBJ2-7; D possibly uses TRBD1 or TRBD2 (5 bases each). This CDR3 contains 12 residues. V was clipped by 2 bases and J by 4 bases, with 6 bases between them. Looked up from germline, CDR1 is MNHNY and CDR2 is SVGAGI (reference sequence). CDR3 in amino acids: CASSYEGYEQYF. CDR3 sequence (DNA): TGTGCCAGCAGTTACGAGGGGTACGAGCAGTACTTC.